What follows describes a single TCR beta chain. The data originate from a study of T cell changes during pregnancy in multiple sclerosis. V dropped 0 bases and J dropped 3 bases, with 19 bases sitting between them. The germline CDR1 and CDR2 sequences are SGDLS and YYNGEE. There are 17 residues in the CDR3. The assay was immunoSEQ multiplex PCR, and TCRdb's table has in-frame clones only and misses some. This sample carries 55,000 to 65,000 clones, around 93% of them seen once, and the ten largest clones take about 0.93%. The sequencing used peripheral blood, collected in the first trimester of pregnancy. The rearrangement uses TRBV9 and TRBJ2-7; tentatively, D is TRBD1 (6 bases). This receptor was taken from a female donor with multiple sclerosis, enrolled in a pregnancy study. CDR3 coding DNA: TGTGCCAGCAGCGTAGGTCATATGGGCAGGGGCTACTACGAGCAGTACTTC. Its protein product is CASSVGHMGRGYYEQYF.